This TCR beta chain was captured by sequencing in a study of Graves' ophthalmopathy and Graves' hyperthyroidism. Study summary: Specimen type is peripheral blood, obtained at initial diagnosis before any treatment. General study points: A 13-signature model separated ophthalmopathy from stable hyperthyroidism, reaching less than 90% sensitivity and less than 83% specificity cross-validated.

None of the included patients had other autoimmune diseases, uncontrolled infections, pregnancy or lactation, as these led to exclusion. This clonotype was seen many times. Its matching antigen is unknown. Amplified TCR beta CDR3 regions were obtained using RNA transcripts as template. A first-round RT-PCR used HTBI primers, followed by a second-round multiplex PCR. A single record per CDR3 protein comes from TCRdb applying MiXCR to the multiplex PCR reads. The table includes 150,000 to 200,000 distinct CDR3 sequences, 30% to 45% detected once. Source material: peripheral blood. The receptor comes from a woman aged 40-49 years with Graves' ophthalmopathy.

The CDR3 region is CAWSRISGNTIYF. For the CDR3, the DNA is TGTGCCTGGAGTCGGATTTCTGGAAACACCATATATTTT. This chain joins TRBV30 and TRBJ1-3; D call uncertain. The CDR3 totals 13 residues. Germline CDR1 reads GTSNPN; CDR2 reads SVGIG (reference sequence). Trimming took 2 bases from V and 1 from J, leaving 6 bases between them.